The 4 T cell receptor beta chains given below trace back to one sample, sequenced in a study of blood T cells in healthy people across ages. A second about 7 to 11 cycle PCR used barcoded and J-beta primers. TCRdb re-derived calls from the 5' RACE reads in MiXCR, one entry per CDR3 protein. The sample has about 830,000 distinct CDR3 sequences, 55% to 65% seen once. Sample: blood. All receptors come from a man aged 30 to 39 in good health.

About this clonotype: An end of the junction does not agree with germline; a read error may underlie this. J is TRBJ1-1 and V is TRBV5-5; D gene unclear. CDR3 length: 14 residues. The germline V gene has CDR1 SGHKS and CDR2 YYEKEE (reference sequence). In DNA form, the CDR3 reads TGCGCCAGCAGCCAAGCTGCAGTTAACACTGAAGCTTTCTTT. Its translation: CASSQAAVNTEAFF.

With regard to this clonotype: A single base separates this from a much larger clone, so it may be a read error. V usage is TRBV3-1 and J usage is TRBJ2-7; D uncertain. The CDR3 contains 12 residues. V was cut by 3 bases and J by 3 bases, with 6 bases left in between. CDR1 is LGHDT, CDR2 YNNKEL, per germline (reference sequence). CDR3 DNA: TGTGCCAGCAGCCATTGGGACTACGAGCAGTACTTC. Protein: CASSHWDYEQYF.

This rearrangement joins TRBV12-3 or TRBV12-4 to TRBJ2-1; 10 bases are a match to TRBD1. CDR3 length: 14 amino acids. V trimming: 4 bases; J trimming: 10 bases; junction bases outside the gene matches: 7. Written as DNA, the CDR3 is TGTGCCAGCAGTTCCGGGACAGGGGCGGGGGAGCAGTTCTTC. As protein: CASSSGTGAGEQFF.

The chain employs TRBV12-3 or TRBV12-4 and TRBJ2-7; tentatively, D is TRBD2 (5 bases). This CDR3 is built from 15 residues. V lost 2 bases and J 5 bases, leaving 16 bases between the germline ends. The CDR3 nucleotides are TGTGCCAGCAGTTTAAGCCGGGAAGTTCGGGACGAGCAGTACTTC. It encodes CASSLSREVRDEQYF.